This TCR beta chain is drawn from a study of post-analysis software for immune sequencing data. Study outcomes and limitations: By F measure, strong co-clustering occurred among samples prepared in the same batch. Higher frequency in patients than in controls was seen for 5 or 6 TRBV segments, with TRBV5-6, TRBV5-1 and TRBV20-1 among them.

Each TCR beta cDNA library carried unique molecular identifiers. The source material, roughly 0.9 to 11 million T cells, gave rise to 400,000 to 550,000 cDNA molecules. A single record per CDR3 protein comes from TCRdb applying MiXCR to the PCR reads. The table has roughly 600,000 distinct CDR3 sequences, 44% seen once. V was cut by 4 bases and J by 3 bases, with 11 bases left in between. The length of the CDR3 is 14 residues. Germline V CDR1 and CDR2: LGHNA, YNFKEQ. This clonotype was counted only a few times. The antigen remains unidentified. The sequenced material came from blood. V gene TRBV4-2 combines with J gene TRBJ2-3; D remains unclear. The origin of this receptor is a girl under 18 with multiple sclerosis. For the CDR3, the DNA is TGTGCCAGCAGCCCTTCGACCCTTACAGATACGCAGTATTTT. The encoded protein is CASSPSTLTDTQYF.